The source of this T cell receptor (beta chain) is a study of CD4+ T cells in melanoma. Assay used: immunoSEQ multiplex PCR; TCRdb lists only in-frame clones, some missing. The data hold 9,500 to 11,000 clones, with over 65% observed a single time. The CDR3 totals 14 residues. Germline-derived CDR1 and CDR2 are SGHNT and YYREEE (reference sequence). Trimming removed 2 bases at V and 4 bases at J, with 12 bases between. The receptor was derived from a human donor with melanoma. The rearrangement uses TRBV5-4 and TRBJ1-2, with D uncertain. Source material: cells from a culture (not recorded whether cultured in vitro). The CDR3 sequence: CASSLSQNPYGYTF. CDR3 sequence (DNA): TGTGCCAGCAGCTTATCACAGAACCCCTATGGCTACACCTTC.